This TCR beta chain came from a study of blood T cells in healthy people across ages. V shed 4 bases and J shed 5 bases, with 17 bases lying between them. Germline V gene sequence: CDR1 SGHDN, CDR2 FVKESK. The CDR3 spans 15 residues. About this clonotype: Its antigen is unidentified.

A sample-barcoded 5' primer and a J-beta primer mix were used in a second PCR of roughly 7 to 11 cycles. TCRdb called the 5' RACE reads again in MiXCR, with one record for every CDR3 protein. The sample holds 1,800,000 or so distinct CDR3 sequences, roughly 43% seen once. Study results and caveats: Older age coincided with a roughly linear decline in TCR beta diversity per million T cells. TCR beta diversity tracked closely with naive T cell percentage.

What was sequenced was blood. The sequence derives from a human donor in good health. This chain connects TRBV14 to TRBJ1-1; a weak D match, TRBD1 (6 bases). CDR3 protein: CASSPPNHRVTEAFF. The CDR3 DNA is TGTGCCAGCAGCCCACCTAATCACAGGGTAACTGAAGCTTTCTTT.